This TCR beta chain is drawn from a study of blood T cell repertoires in COVID-19. Study-level background: PBMCs, B-cell-depleted T cells, or T cells provided the cDNA or gDNA that made up the material.

This clone was observed a few times. The CDR3 length is 13 residues. V trimming: 9 bases; J trimming: 4 bases; junction bases outside the gene matches: 6. CDR1 and CDR2 (germline): MDHEN, SYDVKM. Sequenced by immunoSEQ multiplex PCR; TCRdb stores in-frame clones only, minus some. The sample lists 75,000 to 95,000 clones, around two thirds occurring once. During active infection, Seattle patients enrolled and were then monitored through disease. This chain links TRBV28 with TRBJ1-3; TRBD1 matches at 7 bases. This TCR derives from a man in his sixties or seventies with COVID-19, enrolled during active disease. The source material was peripheral blood. The CDR3 region is CASNRGKGNTIYF. CDR3 nucleotides: TGTGCCAGTAACAGGGGCAAAGGAAACACCATATATTTT. The full variable domain, its missing parts supplied by reference TRBV28 and TRBJ1-3, is DVKVTQSSRYLVKRTGEKVFLECVQDMDHENMFWYRQDPGLGLRLIYFSYDVKMKEKGDIPEGYSVSREKKERFSLILESASTNQTSMYLCASNRGKGNTIYFGEGSWLTVV.